Presented here are 7 T cell receptor beta chains from one specimen sequenced in a study of blood T cell repertoires in COVID-19 (TCRdb year 2020). The library was made by the immunoSEQ multiplex PCR assay. What TCRdb holds here is the immuneACCESS table cut down to in-frame rearrangements. Part of the clones is not present; checked against another copy, under half of the missing clones reflect an unresolved V gene, and the others are unexplained. The sample table contains 250,000 to 350,000 clones; only one count was recorded for around 87% of them. Around 8% of the sample is in the top ten clones. Sequenced: peripheral blood. These receptor sequences come from a woman aged 50 to 60 who had recovered from COVID-19.

The chain carries TRBV19 and TRBJ1-4; D may be TRBD1 (5 bases). Trimming pared 4 bases from V and 3 bases from J, leaving 24 bases between. CDR3 length: 19 residues. Germline V gives CDR1 LNHDA, CDR2 SQIVND (reference sequence). Here the CDR3 DNA reads TGTGCCAGTAGTACACAAGCCGGGACCGCAACGGGAGCTAATGAAAAACTGTTTTTT. Amino acid sequence: CASSTQAGTATGANEKLFF.

This sequence joins TRBV7-3 and TRBJ1-2, with 10 nucleotides matching TRBD1. With 3 bases clipped from V and 4 bases from J, the junction kept 8 bases outside the gene matches. Per the germline V gene, CDR1 is SGHTA and CDR2 is FQGTGA. The CDR3 sequence is 16 residues long. The CDR3 sequence: CASSLNGDRGPYGYTF. DNA for the CDR3: TGTGCCAGCAGCTTGAATGGGGACAGGGGCCCCTATGGCTACACCTTC.

This clone was observed a few times. V and J are TRBV3-1 (or the pseudogene TRBV3-2) and TRBJ1-5, with 10 positions matching TRBD1. Germline loops: CDR1 LGHDT, CDR2 YNNKEL (reference sequence). Trimming at V came to 4 bases and at J to 7 bases, leaving 7 bases not matched to a gene. This CDR3 is 15 amino acids long. The CDR3 nucleotides are TGTGCCAGCAGCCTGGGACAGGGGTCCGGACAGCCCCAGCATTTT. This gives the protein CASSLGQGSGQPQHF.

Comment on this clone: This may be a read error, as it is one base from a much larger clone. The sample has other DNA sequences that encode this CDR3 too. The chain uses TRBV7-3 and TRBJ1-1; no clear D gene. Per germline, CDR1 SGHTA and CDR2 FQGTGA. V was clipped by 2 bases and J by 1 base, with 5 bases between them. The CDR3 has 13 residues. The chain's CDR3 is CASSLGANTEAFF. The CDR3 nucleotides read TGTGCCAGCAGCTTAGGAGCGAACACTGAAGCTTTCTTT. Variable domain in full (rest from reference TRBV7-3 and TRBJ1-1): GAGVSQTPSNKVTEKGKYVELRCDPISGHTALYWYRQSLGQGPEFLIYFQGTGAADDSGLPNDRFFAVRPEGSVSTLKIQRTERGDSAVYLCASSLGANTEAFFGQGTRLTVV.

V and J are TRBV28 and TRBJ1-2, with 9 nucleotides matching TRBD1. Germline trimming cut 4 bases from V and 5 bases from J; bases unmatched to any gene: 5. Germline values: CDR1 MDHEN, CDR2 SYDVKM. The CDR3 is 14 amino acids. The CDR3 reads CASSSNRGRYGYTF. Here the CDR3 DNA reads TGTGCCAGCAGTTCGAACAGGGGGCGGTATGGCTACACCTTC.

The rearrangement uses TRBV12-3 or TRBV12-4 and TRBJ2-5; 7 bases align to TRBD2. CDR3 size: 13 residues. Trimming removed 2 bases from V and 5 bases from J; junction bases left unmatched: 2. CDR3 in amino acids: CASSLQGGETQYF. CDR3 coding DNA: TGTGCCAGCAGTTTACAGGGAGGGGAGACCCAGTACTTC.

J is TRBJ1-2 and V is TRBV27, with 7 bases aligning to TRBD1. Germline lookup yields CDR1 MNHEY and CDR2 SMNVEV (reference sequence). The V and J ends lost 5 bases and 4 bases, in that order; junction bases with no gene match: 10. This CDR3 has 15 residues. DNA of the CDR3: TGTGCCAGCAGTACATCCGGGACAGCCCTCTATGGCTACACCTTC. This codes for CASSTSGTALYGYTF.